One sample yielded the 14 T cell receptor beta chains listed below, sequenced in a study of blood T cell repertoires in COVID-19. This table comes from immunoSEQ multiplex PCR, and its TCRdb copy is limited to in-frame clones, with some not included. The data hold about 71,000 clones, with more than 80% observed a single time. Input material: peripheral blood. These receptors all stem from a man older than 75 with acute or convalescent COVID-19.

The genes are TRBV21-1 and TRBJ2-6; the table's TRBD2 call for D was not verified on the DNA. TRBV21-1 is a known pseudogene. The CDR3 has 18 amino acids. CDR3 in amino acids: CASSKERDSGSGANVLTF. CDR3 nucleotides: TGTGCCAGCAGCAAAGAAAGGGATAGCGGCTCTGGGGCCAACGTCCTGACTTTC.

The J gene is TRBJ1-6, the V gene TRBV7-2, with D tentatively TRBD1 (6 bases). This CDR3 comprises 13 residues. Germline V gives CDR1 SGHTA, CDR2 FQGNSA. Trimming took off 5 bases at V and 12 bases at J, with 14 bases between the two ends. The CDR3 nucleotides read TGTGCCAGCAGCCAGGACAGATCCGGACCCCTCCACTTT. This encodes CASSQDRSGPLHF.

The chain uses TRBV5-5 and TRBJ1-1; 8 bases map to TRBD1. Germline-derived CDR1 and CDR2 are SGHKS and YYEKEE (reference sequence). CDR3 length equals 14 residues. The trim removed 0 bases at V and 4 bases at J, leaving 2 bases unmatched. The CDR3 region is CASSLAGGGTEAFF. The DNA for the CDR3 is TGTGCCAGCAGCTTGGCAGGGGGCGGCACTGAAGCTTTCTTT.

V is TRBV10-2 and J is TRBJ1-5, with 12 bases matching TRBD1. Trimming removed 5 bases from V and 5 bases from J; junction bases left unmatched: 4. The CDR3 totals 15 residues. The V gene's germline CDR1 is WSHSY and CDR2 SAAADI. The CDR3, as DNA: TGCGCCAGCAGTTCGGGACAGGGGGCGGATCAGCCCCAGCATTTT. Amino acids: CASSSGQGADQPQHF.

The CDR3 loop is CASTTSGRAYEQYF. The CDR3 nucleotides read TGTGCCAGTACTACTAGCGGGAGGGCCTACGAGCAGTACTTC. The chain couples TRBV11-2 to TRBJ2-7, with TRBD2 identical over 13 bases. The CDR3 has 14 residues. CDR1 and CDR2 from the germline V gene are SGHAT and FQNNGV. The J segment lost 2 bases and the V segment lost 9 bases, leaving 4 bases of the junction unmatched.

The V and J genes are TRBV14 and TRBJ2-7; 9 nucleotides line up with TRBD1. Per germline, CDR1 SGHDN and CDR2 FVKESK. The CDR3 contains 15 residues. V shed 4 bases, J shed 4 bases, and the junction held 8 bases outside the gene matches. For the CDR3, the DNA is TGTGCCAGCAGCCGACCCGGGACAGGGAGATACGAGCAGTACTTC. Protein sequence: CASSRPGTGRYEQYF.

This rearrangement joins TRBV2 to TRBJ2-4; D ambiguous. CDR3 length: 14 amino acids. V lost 6 bases, J lost 1 base, and 10 bases lay in between. Germline values: CDR1 SNHLY, CDR2 FYNNEI. The CDR3: CASSGLEAKNIQYF. As DNA, the CDR3 is TGTGCCAGCAGCGGCTTGGAGGCCAAAAACATTCAGTACTTC.

The gene calls are TRBV10-3 and TRBJ1-1; TRBD1 matches at 7 bases. CDR1 is ENHRY and CDR2 is SYGVKD in the germline V gene. The CDR3 sequence is 13 residues long. J lost 3 bases, V lost 8 bases, and 6 bases had no gene match. The CDR3 protein is CAIRQGGDTEAFF. In DNA, the CDR3 is TGTGCCATCCGACAGGGAGGAGACACTGAAGCTTTCTTT.

The chain recombines TRBV7-9 with TRBJ1-2; 8 bases match TRBD1. CDR3 length: 14 residues. The V and J ends lost 2 bases and 4 bases, in that order; junction bases with no gene match: 3. Germline-derived CDR1 and CDR2 are SEHNR and FQNEAQ (reference sequence). In DNA, the CDR3 is TGTGCCAGCAGCTTAAGGACAGGGTTCTATGGCTACACCTTC. This gives the protein CASSLRTGFYGYTF. The full variable domain, its missing parts supplied by reference TRBV7-9 and TRBJ1-2, is DTGVSQNPRHKITKRGQNVTFRCDPISEHNRLYWYRQTLGQGPEFLTYFQNEAQLEKSRLLSDRFSAERPKGSFSTLEIQRTEQGDSAMYLCASSLRTGFYGYTFGSGTRLTVV.

The chain joins TRBV27 to TRBJ2-5, with TRBD2 as a possible D gene (5 bases). The CDR3 sequence is 13 residues long. Per germline, CDR1 MNHEY and CDR2 SMNVEV (reference sequence). Trimming removed 2 bases at V and 4 bases at J, with 8 bases between. CDR3 region: CASSLRTLETQYF. The CDR3 DNA is TGTGCCAGCAGTTTAAGGACTTTAGAGACCCAGTACTTC.

This sequence joins TRBV24-1 and TRBJ2-1, with unresolved D. The V end lost 3 bases, the J end lost 4 bases, and 9 bases lay between the germline ends. The CDR3 has 14 amino acids. Germline V gene lookup returns CDR1 KGHDR and CDR2 SFDVKD. This CDR3 is CATSDNYPYNEQFF. The CDR3 DNA reads TGTGCCACCAGTGATAACTACCCGTACAATGAGCAGTTCTTC.

The chain links TRBV9 to TRBJ2-7; possibly TRBD1 for D (6 bases). The CDR3 extends over 16 amino acids. Trimming took off 4 bases at V and 3 bases at J, with 20 bases between the two ends. In germline, CDR1 is SGDLS, CDR2 YYNGEE. The CDR3 DNA reads as TGTGCCAGCAGCACCACCCCGGCCAGGGGCCTCTACGAGCAGTACTTC. This sequence encodes CASSTTPARGLYEQYF.

The V call is TRBV19, the J call TRBJ2-3, with TRBD2 matching over 8 bases. The junction had 2 bases not matched to a gene; V was cut back by 5 bases and J by 1 base. There are 14 residues in the CDR3. Per the germline V gene, CDR1 is LNHDA and CDR2 is SQIVND (reference sequence). Written as DNA, the CDR3 is TGTGCCAGTAGTCCGGGAGGGGGCACAGATACGCAGTATTTT. Its translation: CASSPGGGTDTQYF. Drawing the rest from reference TRBV19 and TRBJ2-3, the complete variable domain is DGGITQSPKYLFRKEGQNVTLSCEQNLNHDAMYWYRQDPGQGLRLIYYSQIVNDFQKGDIAEGYSVSREKKESFPLTVTSAQKNPTAFYLCASSPGGGTDTQYFGPGTRLTVL.

The chain has TRBV6-2 or TRBV6-3 and TRBJ2-1; no firm D call. V was shortened by 7 bases and J by 0 bases, with 13 bases between the two germline ends. Germline CDR1 reads MNHEY; CDR2 reads SVGEGT. This CDR3 contains 15 residues. The CDR3: CASTPQRYSYNEQFF. CDR3 coding DNA: TGTGCCAGCACCCCTCAGAGGTACTCCTACAATGAGCAGTTCTTC.